This T cell receptor beta chain comes out of a study of PD-1 blockade in mismatch repair-deficient tumors. Study-level results: Tumor-resident clones, often undetectable pretreatment in blood, expanded then contracted after pembrolizumab.

Every patient had mismatch repair deficiency by PCR or immunohistochemistry. TCRs were sequenced from a few patients responding to pembrolizumab. Germline V gives CDR1 SEHNR, CDR2 FQNEAQ (reference sequence). V was cut by 5 bases and J by 0 bases, with 11 bases left in between. The CDR3 length is 15 residues. The method was immunoSEQ multiplex PCR; TCRdb's version includes in-frame clones alone and lacks a portion of them. This table holds around 51,000 clones, over 70% found once. With respect to this clone: Its antigen is still unknown.

J is TRBJ1-5 and V is TRBV7-9, with a tentative D call TRBD1 (5 bases). This receptor was obtained from an adult with mismatch repair-deficient cancer. The specimen comprised peripheral blood, sampled approximately 18 weeks after starting pembrolizumab. CDR3 sequence: CASSPTVHSNQPQHF. As DNA, the CDR3 is TGTGCCAGCAGCCCGACAGTACATAGCAATCAGCCCCAGCATTTT.